This entry lists 4 T cell receptor beta chains sequenced from one sample in a study of response to subunit inactivated influenza vaccine. TCRdb processed the RT-PCR reads anew with MiXCR; each CDR3 protein has one entry. Of about 650,000 distinct CDR3 sequences in the sample, about 14% were seen once. This specimen was PBMCs from blood, taken approximately 15 days before vaccination. These receptors were collected from a man aged 50 to 59 who received an inactivated influenza vaccine.

J is TRBJ2-5 and V is TRBV28, with D unresolved. Trimming removed 6 bases from V and 5 bases from J, with 13 bases in between. Germline V gene lookup returns CDR1 MDHEN and CDR2 SYDVKM. This CDR3 has 13 residues. The CDR3 region is CASSLSHGETQYF. In DNA form, the CDR3 reads TGTGCCAGCAGCCTTTCGCACGGCGAGACCCAGTACTTC.

Regarding this clonotype: This clone may be a read error of a much larger clone one base away. The gene calls are TRBV2 and TRBJ1-1; TRBD1 agrees at 10 bases. V lost 9 bases to trimming and J lost 5 bases; unmatched junction nucleotides: 6. CDR1 and CDR2 (germline): SNHLY, FYNNEI. The CDR3 spans 13 residues. The DNA for the CDR3 is TGTGCCAGGAGTTGGACAGGGGGGACTGAAGCTTTCTTT. It specifies CARSWTGGTEAFF. Supplemented by reference TRBV2 and TRBJ1-1, the full variable domain reads EPEVTQTPSHQVTQMGQEVILRCVPISNHLYFYWYRQILGQKVEFLVSFYNNEISEKSEIFDDQFSVERPDGSNFTLKIRSTKLEDSAMYFCARSWTGGTEAFFGQGTRLTVV.

CDR3 nucleotides: TGTGCCATCAGGGAGCCGGGACCAGATACGCAGTATTTT. This gives the protein CAIREPGPDTQYF. This chain links TRBV10-3 with TRBJ2-3; the D call may be TRBD1 or TRBD2 (5 bases each). V lost 6 bases to trimming and J lost 4 bases, with 11 bases between them. In germline, CDR1 is ENHRY, CDR2 SYGVKD. This CDR3 has 13 amino acids.

This clonotype has ten or more counts. V and J are TRBV15 and TRBJ2-3; D may be TRBD2 (6 bases). The CDR3 is 12 amino acids. Deletions cut 4 bases from V and 6 bases from J, with 8 bases between. The germline gives CDR1 LNHNV, CDR2 YYDKDF (reference sequence). The CDR3 loop is CATSKGGDTQYF. For the CDR3, the DNA is TGTGCCACCAGCAAGGGAGGCGATACGCAGTATTTT.